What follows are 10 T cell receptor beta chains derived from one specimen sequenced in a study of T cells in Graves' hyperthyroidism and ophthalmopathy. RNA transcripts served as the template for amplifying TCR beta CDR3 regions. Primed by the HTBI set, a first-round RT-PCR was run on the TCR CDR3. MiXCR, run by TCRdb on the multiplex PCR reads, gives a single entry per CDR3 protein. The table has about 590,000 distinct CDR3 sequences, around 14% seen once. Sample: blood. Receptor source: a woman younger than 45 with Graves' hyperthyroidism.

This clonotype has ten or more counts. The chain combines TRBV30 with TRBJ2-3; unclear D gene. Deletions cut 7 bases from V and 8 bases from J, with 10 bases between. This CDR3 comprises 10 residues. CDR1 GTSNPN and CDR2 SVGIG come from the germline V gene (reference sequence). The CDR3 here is CASGRGTQYF. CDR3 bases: TGTGCCTCCGGACGTGGTACGCAGTATTTT.

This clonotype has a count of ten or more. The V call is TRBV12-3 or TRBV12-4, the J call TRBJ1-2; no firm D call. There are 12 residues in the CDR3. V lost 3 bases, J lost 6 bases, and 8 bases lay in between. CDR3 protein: CASSFTGDGYTF. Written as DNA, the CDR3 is TGTGCCAGCAGTTTTACCGGGGATGGCTACACCTTC.

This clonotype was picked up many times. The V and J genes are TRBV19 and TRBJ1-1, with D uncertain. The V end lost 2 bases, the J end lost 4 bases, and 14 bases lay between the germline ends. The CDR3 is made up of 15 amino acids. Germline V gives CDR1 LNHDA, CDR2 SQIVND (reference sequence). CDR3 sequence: CASSIRVWGSTEAFF. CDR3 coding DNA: TGTGCCAGTAGTATAAGGGTGTGGGGAAGCACTGAAGCTTTCTTT.

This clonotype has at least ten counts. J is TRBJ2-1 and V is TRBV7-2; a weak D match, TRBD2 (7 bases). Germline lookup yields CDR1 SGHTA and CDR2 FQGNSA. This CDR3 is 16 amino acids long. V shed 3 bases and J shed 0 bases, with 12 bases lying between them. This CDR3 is CASSLGGGGSYNEQFF. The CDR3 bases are TGTGCCAGCAGCTTGGGAGGGGGGGGCTCCTACAATGAGCAGTTCTTC.

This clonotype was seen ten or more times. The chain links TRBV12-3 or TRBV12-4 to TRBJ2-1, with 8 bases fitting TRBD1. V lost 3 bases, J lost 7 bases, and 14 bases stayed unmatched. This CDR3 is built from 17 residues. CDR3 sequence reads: CASSLITGGVAENEQFF. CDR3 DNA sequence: TGTGCCAGCAGTTTGATCACAGGGGGAGTAGCGGAAAATGAGCAGTTCTTC.

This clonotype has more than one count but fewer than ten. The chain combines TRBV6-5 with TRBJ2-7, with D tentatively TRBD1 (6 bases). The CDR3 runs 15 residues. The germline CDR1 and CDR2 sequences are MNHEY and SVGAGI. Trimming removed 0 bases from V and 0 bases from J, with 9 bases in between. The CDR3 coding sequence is TGTGCCAGCAGTTACTCGAGAGGGGGCTCCTACGAGCAGTACTTC. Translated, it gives CASSYSRGGSYEQYF.

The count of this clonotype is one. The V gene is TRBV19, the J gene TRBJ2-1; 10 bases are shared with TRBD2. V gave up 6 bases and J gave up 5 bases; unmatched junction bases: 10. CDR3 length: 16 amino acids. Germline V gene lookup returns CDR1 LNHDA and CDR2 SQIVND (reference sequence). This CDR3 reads CASRSFGLAEDNEQFF. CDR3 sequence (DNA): TGTGCCAGTAGGAGCTTCGGACTAGCGGAAGACAATGAGCAGTTCTTC.

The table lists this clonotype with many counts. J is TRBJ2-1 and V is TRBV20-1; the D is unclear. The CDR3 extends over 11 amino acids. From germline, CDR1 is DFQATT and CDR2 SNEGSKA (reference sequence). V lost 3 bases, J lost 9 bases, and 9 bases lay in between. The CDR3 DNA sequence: TGCAGTGCTAGTCTAGATGCTGAGCAGTTCTTC. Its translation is CSASLDAEQFF.

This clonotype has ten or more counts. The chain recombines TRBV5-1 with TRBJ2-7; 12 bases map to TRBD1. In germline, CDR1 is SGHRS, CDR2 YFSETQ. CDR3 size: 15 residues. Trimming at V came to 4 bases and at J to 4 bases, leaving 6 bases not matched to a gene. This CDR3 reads CASSRGQGARYEQYF. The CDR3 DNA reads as TGCGCCAGCAGCAGGGGACAGGGGGCGCGTTACGAGCAGTACTTC. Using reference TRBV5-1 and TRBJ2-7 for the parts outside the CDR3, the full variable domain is KAGVTQTPRYLIKTRGQQVTLSCSPISGHRSVSWYQQTPGQGLQFLFEYFSETQRNKGNFPGRFSGRQFSNSRSEMNVSTLELGDSALYLCASSRGQGARYEQYFGPGTRLTVT.

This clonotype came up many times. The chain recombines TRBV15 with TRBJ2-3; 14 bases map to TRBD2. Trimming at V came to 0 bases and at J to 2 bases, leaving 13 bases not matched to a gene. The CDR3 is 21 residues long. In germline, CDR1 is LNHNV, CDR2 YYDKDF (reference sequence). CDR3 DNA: TGTGCCACCAGCAGAGAGGGACTAGCGGGAGCCACTATTCGATTCACAGATACGCAGTATTTT. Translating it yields CATSREGLAGATIRFTDTQYF.